This T cell receptor beta chain came from a study of identical twins. In its sample, this clonotype was seen a few times. Trimming shortened V by 3 bases and J by 10 bases, and 13 bases separated the two germline ends. This CDR3 comprises 13 residues. Template switching created a universal primer site, and the cDNA included unique molecular identifiers. TCRdb used MiXCR to reprocess the 5' RACE reads, holding one entry per CDR3 protein. Of 250,000 or so distinct CDR3 sequences in the sample, about 7.5% were seen once. Healthy Caucasians, and only they, were the donors. These records were also assigned to another study, of yellow fever vaccine responses in identical twins.

The receptor comes from a woman under 30 in good health. J is TRBJ2-1 and V is TRBV12-3 or TRBV12-4, with D maybe TRBD1 (5 bases). Sequences were obtained from CD8+ T cells sorted from blood. The CDR3: CASSFSLGHEQFF. The CDR3 DNA is TGTGCCAGCAGTTTTAGTCTGGGGCACGAGCAGTTCTTC.